Reported below is one T cell receptor (beta chain). The germline V gene encodes CDR1 SQVTM and CDR2 ANQGSEA. The CDR3 consists of 15 residues. Trimming cost V 6 bases and J 2 bases, with 16 bases left between them. 13 Jbeta primers and 60 Vbeta primers were used for the PCR. Sequenced by immunoSEQ multiplex PCR; TCRdb stores in-frame clones only, minus some. The data show 40,000 to 55,000 clones, 63% seen once. This entry is derived from a study of cytomegalovirus exposure and HLA in healthy donors. V and J are TRBV29-1 and TRBJ2-2; tentatively, D is TRBD1 (5 bases). The sequencing input was PBMCs. The sequence came from a man aged 55 to 69 in good health and CMV-seropositive. The CDR3 DNA follows: TGCAGCGTGGCAGGGATGGAAGGAAACACCGGGGAGCTGTTTTTT. This translates into CSVAGMEGNTGELFF.